The next 17 T cell receptor beta chains were all read from a single sample in a study of beta chain features in type 1 diabetes. The isolated RNA, all of it, was reverse transcribed, so expressed TCRB transcripts were what got sequenced. Repertoires were generated with immunoSEQ multiplex PCR, while TCRdb's copy carries only in-frame clones and drops some. In the table there are 330,000 or so clones, roughly 21% of which are singletons. Sequencing used naive CD4+ T cells from blood. Receptor source: a woman between 18 and 29 years old in good health.

V gene TRBV30 combines with J gene TRBJ2-7, with 8 bases matching TRBD2. V gave up 1 base and J gave up 5 bases; unmatched junction bases: 7. The germline gives CDR1 GTSNPN, CDR2 SVGIG (reference sequence). This CDR3 spans 14 amino acids. CDR3: CAWSAGLAAHEQYF. The CDR3 DNA is TGTGCCTGGAGTGCCGGACTAGCCGCCCACGAGCAGTACTTC.

Details on this clone: Additional DNA sequences in this sample encode the identical CDR3. The chain carries TRBV5-1 and TRBJ2-5, with D maybe TRBD2 (6 bases). The germline V gene has CDR1 SGHRS and CDR2 YFSETQ. Trimming removed 2 bases from V and 0 bases from J, with 11 bases in between. The CDR3 spans 15 residues. The CDR3 DNA is TGCGCCAGCAGCTTAGGGACTGGCTACCAAGAGACCCAGTACTTC. Protein product: CASSLGTGYQETQYF.

This clone has only a few counts. The chain carries TRBV4-3 and TRBJ2-7; weak D call: TRBD1 (6 bases). Per the germline V gene, CDR1 is LGHNA and CDR2 is YSLEER. The CDR3 contains 14 residues. V lost 0 bases to trimming and J lost 7 bases, with 13 bases between them. Here the CDR3 DNA reads TGCGCCAGCAGCCAAGATATCAGGGGTGGGGAGCAGTACTTC. Amino acid sequence: CASSQDIRGGEQYF.

This clone was seen only a few times. The chain recombines TRBV10-3 with TRBJ2-7, with TRBD1 matching over 8 bases. Per germline, CDR1 ENHRY and CDR2 SYGVKD. The CDR3 has 14 residues. V gave up 10 bases and J gave up 0 bases; unmatched junction bases: 8. This CDR3 reads CATRTGRSSYEQYF. The CDR3 DNA reads TGTGCCACTCGGACAGGGAGAAGCTCCTACGAGCAGTACTTC.

The chain links TRBV10-3 to TRBJ1-2; the D gene is possibly TRBD1 (5 bases). V dropped 2 bases and J dropped 4 bases, with 8 bases sitting between them. The germline gives CDR1 ENHRY, CDR2 SYGVKD. The CDR3 extends over 13 amino acids. CDR3 sequence reads: CAISETGGYGYTF. The CDR3 DNA sequence: TGTGCCATCAGTGAGACCGGGGGCTATGGCTACACCTTC.

J is TRBJ2-1 and V is TRBV29-1, with 7 bases matching TRBD2. The germline CDR1 and CDR2 sequences are SQVTM and ANQGSEA. After removal of 4 bases from V and 5 bases from J, the junction contained 5 bases not matched to a gene. The CDR3 is made up of 13 amino acids. CDR3 in DNA: TGCAGCGTTGGCGGGAGACTCAACAATGAGCAGTTCTTC. Translation: CSVGGRLNNEQFF.

The chain recombines TRBV18 with TRBJ2-2, with 12 bases lining up with TRBD2. The CDR3 totals 15 residues. J gave up 6 bases and V 3 bases, and 2 bases lay outside the gene matches. Germline CDR1 and CDR2: KGHSH and LQKENI. DNA of the CDR3: TGTGCCAGCTCACCCGGACTAGCGGGACCCGGGGAGCTGTTTTTT. This sequence encodes CASSPGLAGPGELFF.

The rearrangement joins TRBV12-5 to TRBJ1-5, with TRBD1 as a possible D gene (6 bases). Germline V gene lookup returns CDR1 LGHNT and CDR2 FRNRAP. Trimming left V 2 bases short and J 5 bases short, with 10 bases between. CDR3 length equals 14 residues. CDR3 sequence reads: CASGLISGDQPQHF. CDR3 bases: TGTGCTAGTGGTTTGATCTCAGGGGATCAGCCCCAGCATTTT.

This clone was seen a handful of times. This chain connects TRBV25-1 to TRBJ2-7, with 9 bases aligning to TRBD2. The CDR3 has 14 amino acids. In germline, CDR1 is MGHDK, CDR2 SYGVNS. V dropped 2 bases and J dropped 2; count of bases not matched to a gene: 1. CDR3 sequence: CASSELAGTYEQYF. Written as DNA, the CDR3 is TGTGCCAGCAGTGAACTAGCGGGGACCTACGAGCAGTACTTC.

This clone was observed a handful of times. CDR3 DNA sequence: TGTGCCTGGAGTGGGTCCGGGACAGGACGCTCCTACGAGCAGTACTTC. Translated: CAWSGSGTGRSYEQYF. This chain uses TRBV30 with TRBJ2-7; 8 bases are shared with TRBD1. In germline, CDR1 is GTSNPN, CDR2 SVGIG (reference sequence). There are 16 residues in the CDR3. The V segment lost 1 base and the J segment 0 bases; nucleotides outside the gene matches: 8.

This clone has a handful of counts. The chain employs TRBV18 and TRBJ2-5; D uncertain. V was cut by 0 bases and J by 1 base, with 6 bases left in between. Looked up from germline, CDR1 is KGHSH and CDR2 is LQKENI. This CDR3 spans 14 amino acids. The CDR3 sequence is CASSPPNLQETQYF. CDR3 sequence (DNA): TGTGCCAGCTCACCACCAAATCTCCAAGAGACCCAGTACTTC.

The rearrangement links TRBV6-1 to TRBJ2-2; no firm D call. This CDR3 spans 13 amino acids. Germline assignment: CDR1 MNHNS and CDR2 SASEGT. V was shortened by 7 bases and J by 0 bases, with 6 bases between the two germline ends. CDR3: CASTFSNTGELFF. CDR3 nucleotide sequence: TGTGCCAGCACCTTTTCGAACACCGGGGAGCTGTTTTTT.

The chain links TRBV20-1 to TRBJ2-5; possibly TRBD2 for D (5 bases). Germline CDR1 is DFQATT and CDR2 is SNEGSKA (reference sequence). The CDR3 sequence is 11 residues long. V lost 6 bases and J 5 bases, leaving 10 bases between the germline ends. CDR3: CSAPSGETQYF. CDR3 DNA sequence: TGCAGTGCCCCATCGGGGGAGACCCAGTACTTC.

The rearrangement links TRBV7-9 to TRBJ1-2; D call uncertain. CDR3 length equals 12 residues. The germline V gene encodes CDR1 SEHNR and CDR2 FQNEAQ (reference sequence). Trimming shortened V by 1 base and J by 13 bases, and 13 bases separated the two germline ends. The CDR3 DNA is TGTGCCAGCAGCTTAGATGACACTGGACTCACCTTC. It encodes CASSLDDTGLTF.

This chain uses TRBV5-1 with TRBJ2-3; TRBD1 agrees at 9 bases. V gave up 4 bases and J gave up 5 bases; unmatched junction bases: 17. The CDR3 extends over 18 amino acids. Germline CDR1 is SGHRS and CDR2 is YFSETQ. The CDR3 here is CASSPTMNRGRLKDTQYF. DNA for the CDR3: TGCGCCAGCAGCCCAACCATGAACAGGGGGCGCTTGAAAGATACGCAGTATTTT.

This clone was found a few times. The chain carries TRBV7-2 and TRBJ1-1; 9 bases fit TRBD1. V was clipped by 5 bases and J by 11 bases; unmatched bases: 9. Per the germline V gene, CDR1 is SGHTA and CDR2 is FQGNSA. CDR3 length equals 13 residues. The CDR3 reads CASSVSGTGNAFF. As DNA, the CDR3 is TGTGCCAGCAGCGTTTCCGGGACAGGGAACGCTTTCTTT.

The sample holds one count of this clone. The J gene is TRBJ2-2, the V gene TRBV5-1; D not certain. V was shortened by 0 bases and J by 5 bases, with 8 bases between the two germline ends. The length of the CDR3 is 14 residues. Germline V gene data show CDR1 as SGHRS and CDR2 as YFSETQ. For the CDR3, the DNA is TGCGCCAGCAGCTTGGCGCCCGGGACCGGGGAGCTGTTTTTT. Its protein product is CASSLAPGTGELFF.